The 7 T cell receptor delta chains reported below all come from one sample, sequenced in a study of γδ T cells in repeated Plasmodium falciparum infection (dated by TCRdb to about 2021). Receptor libraries were prepared by multiplex PCR. Reads for this sample came from an Illumina MiSeq. After TCRdb called clones again from the public reads with CATT, rows with identical DNA were merged. Counted in this sample were around 89,000 delta-chain clones; approximately 1.5% of them appeared once. Of the sample, around 8.5% falls within the top ten clones. For bulk TCR repertoire analysis, Vgamma9/Vdelta2+ and Vdelta2-negative gammadelta T cell populations were isolated by flow sorting from peripheral blood mononuclear cells. Sequencing was done on a sample of gamma-delta T cells from blood. These receptors all stem from a pool of human donors (malaria-infected and uninfected, not separated).

On this clone itself: The TCRdb protein, from a much larger clone, departs from this DNA's translation at residue 17, likely by read error; the protein shown derives from the DNA. The J gene is TRDJ1, the V gene TRDV2; 9 bases are a match to TRDD3. Here the J gene was assigned by germline matching of the DNA, as TCRdb has none. Germline CDR1 and CDR2: GEAIGNYY and EKD. This CDR3 spans 21 amino acids. DNA of the CDR3: TGTGCCTGTGACTCCGTGGGTGATTTCGGGGATACGCGACCCCGCACCGAAAAACTCATCTTT. This sequence encodes CACDSVGDFGDTRPRTEKLIF.

A remark on this clone: The mismatch at residue 9 between this DNA's translation and the TCRdb protein of a much larger clone likely reflects a read error; the protein shown is translated from the DNA. The chain has TRDV2 and TRDJ1, with D tentatively TRDD2 (5 bases). TCRdb offers no J gene call, so here the DNA was matched to germline to obtain one. CDR1 is GEAIGNYY, CDR2 EKD, per germline. Trimming removed 3 bases at V and 3 bases at J, with 19 bases between. CDR3 length: 16 residues. CDR3 sequence reads: CACDQCRPYKPDKLIF. Written as DNA, the CDR3 is TGTGCCTGTGACCAATGCCGCCCCTACAAGCCCGATAAACTCATCTTT.

This clone was observed a few times. TCRdb's protein, taken from a much larger clone, differs from this DNA's translation at residue 5, likely owing to a read error; the protein displayed comes from the DNA. The CDR3 nucleotides are TGTGCCTCCGCCCATACCTGGGGGTTATACACCGATAAACTCATCTTT. Protein: CASAHTWGLYTDKLIF. The chain has TRDV3 and TRDJ1; TRDD3 aligns across 7 bases. Trimming cost V 4 bases and J 0 bases; bases outside gene matches: 14. The CDR3 runs to 16 residues. The germline gives CDR1 TVYSNPD, CDR2 GDNSRS (reference sequence).

This clone has just a few counts. J is TRDJ1 and V is TRDV1; 10 nucleotides match TRDD3. No J gene was available from TCRdb, and it was assigned here by a germline match of the DNA. CDR3 size: 19 residues. The junction had 13 bases not matched to a gene; V was cut back by 3 bases and J by 0 bases. Germline V gene lookup returns CDR1 TSWWSYY and CDR2 QGS. CDR3 sequence (DNA): TGTGCTCTTGGGGAGACTCTCCGACTGGGGGATCTATACACCGATAAACTCATCTTT. This encodes CALGETLRLGDLYTDKLIF.

This clone was counted a few times. The protein that TCRdb holds for this DNA derives from a much larger clone and differs from the translated DNA at residue 4, which likely indicates a read error; the protein shown here is translated from the DNA. The chain has TRDV2 and TRDJ1; tentative D call: TRDD3 (6 bases). This CDR3 is built from 13 residues. V was pared by 5 bases and J by 1 base, with 10 bases between. The germline CDR1 and CDR2 sequences are GEAIGNYY and EKD. The CDR3 is CACGGISTDKLIF. The CDR3 DNA follows: TGTGCCTGTGGCGGGATATCCACCGATAAACTCATCTTT.

Points on this clone: TCRdb's protein for this DNA is that of a much larger clone and differs from the translation at residue 11, likely a read error; the protein shown is the DNA translation. The CDR3 protein is CACDPLLGDTCRDTRQMFF. CDR3 bases: TGTGCCTGTGACCCATTACTGGGGGATACGTGCCGGGACACCCGACAGATGTTTTTC. V gene TRDV2 combines with J gene TRDJ3, with 13 nucleotides matching TRDD3. Germline matching of the DNA provided the J gene here, since TCRdb leaves it blank. Germline assignment: CDR1 GEAIGNYY and CDR2 EKD. V was pared by 3 bases and J by 5 bases, with 9 bases of the junction left unmatched. This CDR3 comprises 19 residues.

About this clone itself: This DNA's translation and the protein TCRdb lists, from a much larger clone, do not match at residue 12, likely due to a read error; the protein shown is translated from the DNA. J is TRDJ1 and V is TRDV1; D not resolved. Germline V gene sequence: CDR1 TSWWSYY, CDR2 QGS. V shed 3 bases and J shed 1 base, with 21 bases lying between them. The CDR3 is 18 amino acids. The CDR3 DNA reads as TGTGCTCTTGGGGAGCCGAGATCTCCTTGCGGAGGCACCGATAAACTCATCTTT. Translating it yields CALGEPRSPCGGTDKLIF.